This is a list of T cell receptor beta chains from one sample in a study of yellow fever vaccine responses in identical twins. TCRdb ran MiXCR on the RT-PCR reads and lists one entry per CDR3 protein. The sample yields 4,000 to 5,000 distinct CDR3 sequences, under 90% seen once. This material consisted of T cells from blood (PBMCs), unsorted or a sorted subset (not recorded which), taken before or after yellow fever vaccination (not recorded which). Source of these receptors: a woman aged 18-35 years who received the yellow fever vaccine. Each CDR3 is given with its conserved first and last residue. The D gene is left open where the match is weak. Size tells how often a clone was seen (once, few, many) or the class of an expanded clone, and some rows leave it out.

j_gene	v_gene	abundance	d_gene	CDR3nt	CDR3aa
TRBJ1-6	TRBV6-1	.	.	TGTGCCAGCAGTGGGCAAAGGGTCTATAATTCACCCCTCCACTTT	CASSGQRVYNSPLHF
TRBJ1-2	TRBV6-5	.	TRBD1	TGTGCCAGCAGTTCGACAGGGGGCGCGGAGGGCTACACCTTC	CASSSTGGAEGYTF
TRBJ1-2	TRBV6-1	.	.	TGTGCCAGCAGCGAACTCGGATGGGGGGCGGGTGGCTACACCTTC	CASSELGWGAGGYTF
TRBJ2-3	TRBV6-2/TRBV6-3	.	TRBD2	TGTGCCAGCAGTTACACTAGCGGGAGTGGGAATACGCAGTATTTT	CASSYTSGSGNTQYF
TRBJ2-5	TRBV7-3	.	TRBD2	TGTGCCAGCAGCCGTAGCGGGGGGGCCTTGGAGACCCAGTACTTC	CASSRSGGALETQYF
TRBJ1-2	TRBV18	.	TRBD1	TGTGCCAGCTCACCACCGTCCCAGGGGGGCTATGGCTACACCTTC	CASSPPSQGGYGYTF
TRBJ2-7	TRBV19	.	.	TGTGCCAGTAGTACGAATGTTCACGAGCAGTACTTC	CASSTNVHEQYF
TRBJ2-2	TRBV2	.	.	TGTGCCAGCAGTTCACAGGAAGGCCCCGGGGAGCTGTTTTTT	CASSSQEGPGELFF
TRBJ1-5	TRBV23-1	few	.	TGCGCCAGCAGTCAATGCGGAAGGGTTCGTCAGCCCCAGCATTTT	CASSQCGRVRQPQHF
TRBJ1-2	TRBV4-1	.	TRBD1	TGCGCCAGCAGCCAGCCCGGGACAGCGAGCTATGGCTACACCTTC	CASSQPGTASYGYTF
TRBJ2-2	TRBV2	few	TRBD1	TGTGCCAGCAGTGAGGTTACAGGGGGCGACACCGGGGAGCTGTTTTTT	CASSEVTGGDTGELFF
TRBJ2-1	TRBV20-1	.	TRBD2	TGCAGTGCTAGAGATCCGAGGACTAGCGGGAGCAATGAGCAGTTCTTC	CSARDPRTSGSNEQFF
TRBJ2-1	TRBV29-1	.	TRBD2	TGCAGCGTTAACGGGGGGTCCAATGAGCAGTTCTTC	CSVNGGSNEQFF
TRBJ2-1	TRBV28	.	TRBD2	TGTGCCAGCAGTTTACTCGGGACTAGCGGATACAATGAGCAGTTCTTC	CASSLLGTSGYNEQFF
TRBJ1-1	TRBV15	.	.	TGTGCCACCAGCAGAGATGCAGGGCGAGGGGCGGATGAAGCTTTCTTT	CATSRDAGRGADEAFF
TRBJ2-5	TRBV18	.	TRBD1	TGTGCCAGCTCACGGGACAGTAAAGAGACCCAGTACTTC	CASSRDSKETQYF
TRBJ2-7	TRBV11-1	.	.	TGTGCCAGCAGCTCGACAGGAGGCTCCTACGAGCAGTACTTC	CASSSTGGSYEQYF
TRBJ2-7	TRBV12-3/TRBV12-4	.	.	TGTGCCAGCAGTTTAGGGTACGAGCAGTACTTC	CASSLGYEQYF
TRBJ2-7	TRBV7-6	.	.	TGTGCCAGCAGCTTAGCGGAGGGCCGGGGGACTTTATACGAGCAGTACTTC	CASSLAEGRGTLYEQYF
TRBJ2-3	TRBV7-2	.	.	TGTGCCAGCAGACCCTCAAACCTCGCTACGCAGTATTTT	CASRPSNLATQYF
TRBJ2-7	TRBV4-1	.	.	TGCGCCAGCAGCCAAGATGGTCGACCTCTCGAGCAGTACTTC	CASSQDGRPLEQYF
TRBJ1-5	TRBV4-3	.	.	TGCGCCAGCAGCCAAGCACAGAATCAGCCCCAGCATTTT	CASSQAQNQPQHF
TRBJ2-2	TRBV11-2	.	TRBD2	TGTGCCAGCAGCTACAGGACTAGCGGGATGGCCGGGGAGCTGTTTTTT	CASSYRTSGMAGELFF
TRBJ2-3	TRBV6-1	.	.	TGTGCCAGCAGGAATAAGGGGTCTGCAGATACGCAGTATTTT	CASRNKGSADTQYF
TRBJ1-6	TRBV4-3	.	.	TGCGCCAGCAGCCATGCAGGGACCTATAATTCACCCCTCCACTTT	CASSHAGTYNSPLHF
TRBJ2-1	TRBV4-1	.	TRBD1	TGCGCCAGCAGCCAGATGACAGGGGTTGAGCAGTTCTTC	CASSQMTGVEQFF
TRBJ2-5	TRBV11-2	.	.	TGTGCCAGCAGCTCGGACAGAGGGGCAGAGACCCAGTACTTC	CASSSDRGAETQYF
TRBJ1-6	TRBV3-1	.	.	TGTGCCAGCAGCCAAGCGGGACCCGCATATAATTCACCCCTCCACTTT	CASSQAGPAYNSPLHF
TRBJ2-7	TRBV5-6	.	.	TGTGCCAGCAGCTTGGAACAGCGAATTTACGAGCAGTACTTC	CASSLEQRIYEQYF
TRBJ2-3	TRBV5-1	.	TRBD2	TGCGCCAGCAGCCCGGCCCGGGGAGCGGGGGGCACAGATACGCAGTATTTT	CASSPARGAGGTDTQYF
TRBJ1-5	TRBV29-1	.	.	TGCAGCGTTGAAGTTGGGGAGGGTCAGCCCCAGCATTTT	CSVEVGEGQPQHF
TRBJ2-1	TRBV13	.	TRBD2	TGTGCCAGCAGAACAGCGGGAGTCTCCAATGAGCAGTTCTTC	CASRTAGVSNEQFF
TRBJ2-3	TRBV20-1	.	.	TGCAGTGCTAGCGGGGACACAGATCCGCAGTATTTT	CSASGDTDPQYF
TRBJ2-1	TRBV29-1	.	.	TGCAGCGTGGAAACAGGGAATGAGCAGTTCTTC	CSVETGNEQFF
TRBJ2-6	TRBV4-1	few	.	TGCGCCAGCAGCCATGGCTCTGGGGCCAACGTCCTGACTTTC	CASSHGSGANVLTF
TRBJ1-1	TRBV29-1	.	.	TGCAGCGTCGCGGGTCTAAACACTGAAGCTTTCTTT	CSVAGLNTEAFF
TRBJ2-7	TRBV7-6	few	TRBD1	TGTGCCAGCAGCTTACGGACAGGTGTCTCCTACGAGCAGTACTTC	CASSLRTGVSYEQYF
TRBJ1-4	TRBV12-3/TRBV12-4	.	.	TGTGCCAGCAGCCCCCACGGGGGGGCGCGGGAAAAACTGTTTTTT	CASSPHGGAREKLFF
TRBJ2-1	TRBV11-3	few	TRBD2	TGTGCCAGCAGCGTACCTAGCGGGAGGGCGCATGAGCAGTTCTTC	CASSVPSGRAHEQFF
TRBJ2-1	TRBV3-1	.	TRBD2	TGTGCCAGCAGCCAACGACTAGCGAAGAATGAGCAGTTCTTC	CASSQRLAKNEQFF
TRBJ2-7	TRBV6-2/TRBV6-3	.	.	TGTGCCAGCAGTTACTCTGAGCGGGTGGCCTACGAGCAGTACTTC	CASSYSERVAYEQYF
TRBJ2-1	TRBV7-7	.	.	TGTGCTAGCAGCTTATGGGGGGGCTACTCCTACAATGAGCAGTTCTTC	CASSLWGGYSYNEQFF
TRBJ2-5	TRBV6-1	.	.	TGTGCCAGCAGTAGCTACACACGCCAAGAGACCCAGTACTTC	CASSSYTRQETQYF
TRBJ2-7	TRBV7-7	.	.	TGTGCTAGCAGCTTAGCGCCAGGGGTCTCCTACGAGCAGTACTTC	CASSLAPGVSYEQYF
TRBJ2-1	TRBV7-9	.	.	TGTGCCAGCAGCTTGTCCCCCCACCCTGGGAATGAGCAGTTCTTC	CASSLSPHPGNEQFF
TRBJ2-1	TRBV11-1	.	.	TGTGCCAGCAGCTTTCGGGCAGAGCGACAGTTCTTC	CASSFRAERQFF
TRBJ2-3	TRBV18	.	TRBD1	TGTGCCAGCTCACCGACAGGGGGCGCAGATACGCAGTATTTT	CASSPTGGADTQYF
TRBJ1-2	TRBV6-5	.	.	TGTGCCAGCAGTTACGGGGCCTACTATGGCTACACCTTC	CASSYGAYYGYTF
TRBJ2-7	TRBV7-8	.	.	TGTGCCAGCAGCTTACCCGGTGACGAGCAGTACTTC	CASSLPGDEQYF
TRBJ2-7	TRBV24-1	.	TRBD1	TGTGCCACCAGAGGGACAGGTTCCTACGAGCAGTACTTC	CATRGTGSYEQYF
TRBJ1-4	TRBV5-1	.	TRBD1	TGCGCCAGCAGTTCGGGACAGGGGAATGAAAAACTGTTTTTT	CASSSGQGNEKLFF
TRBJ1-1	TRBV3-1	.	.	TGTGCCAGCAGCCGACGGGAGAGCATGAACACTGAAGCTTTCTTT	CASSRRESMNTEAFF
TRBJ2-7	TRBV11-1	.	TRBD1	TGTGCCAGCAGACGGGACAGGGCGAGGGAGCAGTACTTC	CASRRDRAREQYF
TRBJ2-3	TRBV10-1	.	.	TGCGCCAGCAGTGAGTCTCCCCTAGGGCCGGAAGGGAGCACAGATACGCAGTATTTT	CASSESPLGPEGSTDTQYF
TRBJ2-3	TRBV15	few	.	TGTGCCACCAGCAGCCACTCGGGGGCAGATACGCAGTATTTT	CATSSHSGADTQYF
TRBJ1-1	TRBV6-5	.	.	TGTGCCAGCAGTTCAGCGGGTGAAGCTTTCTTT	CASSSAGEAFF
TRBJ2-7	TRBV20-1	.	TRBD2	TGCAGTGCTAGCGTCGGGACTAGCCCATTCTACGAGCAGTACTTC	CSASVGTSPFYEQYF
TRBJ2-1	TRBV10-1	.	.	TGCGCCAGCAGTGAATCCGGGAGACATGAGCAGTTCTTC	CASSESGRHEQFF
TRBJ2-3	TRBV7-6	.	.	TGTGCTAGCAGCTTAGGTACGGGAAGCACAGATACGCAGTATTTT	CASSLGTGSTDTQYF
TRBJ2-1	TRBV7-9	.	.	TGTGCCAGCGACCACCCCCCGATCCGTGAGCAGTTCTTC	CASDHPPIREQFF